These T cell receptor beta chains were read from a single sample in a study of response to subunit inactivated influenza vaccine. TCRdb redid the calling of the RT-PCR reads with MiXCR, one entry per CDR3 protein. Here the sample spans almost 600,000 distinct CDR3 sequences, around 15% being singletons. Material: PBMCs from blood, obtained 12 days after vaccination. The receptors here all came from a man between 45 and 60 years old who received an inactivated influenza vaccine. Each CDR3 is given with its conserved first and last residue. A D gene is named only where the DNA matches it firmly. Clone size is not always given. Where it is, it says once, few, many or a class for expanded clones.

j_call: TRBJ2-1
v_call: TRBV23-1
clone_size: .
d_call: .
cdr3_aa: CASSQPTAYNEQFF
cdr3_nt: TGCGCCAGCAGTCAACCGACAGCGTACAATGAGCAGTTCTTC

j_call: TRBJ2-1
v_call: TRBV7-8
clone_size: .
d_call: .
cdr3_aa: CASLTPGPNNEQFF
cdr3_nt: TGTGCCAGCTTAACACCGGGACCAAACAATGAGCAGTTCTTC

j_call: TRBJ1-2
v_call: TRBV10-3
clone_size: few
d_call: .
cdr3_aa: CAIRGDFYGYTF
cdr3_nt: TGTGCCATCCGGGGGGACTTCTATGGCTACACCTTC

j_call: TRBJ2-1
v_call: TRBV7-6
clone_size: .
d_call: TRBD2
cdr3_aa: CASSAGLAGDTSYNEQFF
cdr3_nt: TGTGCCAGCAGCGCGGGACTAGCGGGAGACACCTCCTACAATGAGCAGTTCTTC

j_call: TRBJ2-7
v_call: TRBV7-2
clone_size: few
d_call: .
cdr3_aa: CASSLVPGTPSYEQYF
cdr3_nt: TGTGCCAGCAGCTTAGTTCCGGGGACACCCTCCTACGAGCAGTACTTC

j_call: TRBJ2-5
v_call: TRBV20-1
clone_size: .
d_call: TRBD1
cdr3_aa: CSARAGTAQETQYF
cdr3_nt: TGCAGTGCTAGAGCCGGGACAGCTCAAGAGACCCAGTACTTC

j_call: TRBJ2-2
v_call: TRBV10-1
clone_size: few
d_call: .
cdr3_aa: CASSEGAGNTGELFF
cdr3_nt: TGCGCCAGCAGTGAGGGAGCGGGGAACACCGGGGAGCTGTTTTTT

j_call: TRBJ1-3
v_call: TRBV3-1
clone_size: .
d_call: .
cdr3_aa: CASSQLGGTGNTIYF
cdr3_nt: TGTGCCAGCAGCCAGCTGGGGGGGACTGGAAACACCATATATTTT

j_call: TRBJ1-2
v_call: TRBV7-9
clone_size: few
d_call: TRBD1
cdr3_aa: CASSLVGDSIYGYTF
cdr3_nt: TGTGCCAGCAGCTTGGTCGGGGACAGCATCTATGGCTACACCTTC

j_call: TRBJ1-5
v_call: TRBV20-1
clone_size: .
d_call: .
cdr3_aa: CSARPGVDNQPQHF
cdr3_nt: TGCAGTGCTAGACCAGGGGTAGACAATCAGCCCCAGCATTTT

j_call: TRBJ2-7
v_call: TRBV6-5
clone_size: few
d_call: .
cdr3_aa: CASRTTYEQYF
cdr3_nt: TGTGCCAGCAGGACAACCTACGAGCAGTACTTC

j_call: TRBJ1-2
v_call: TRBV6-1
clone_size: .
d_call: .
cdr3_aa: CASRIQDNNYGYTF
cdr3_nt: TGTGCCAGCAGAATACAGGATAACAACTATGGCTACACCTTC